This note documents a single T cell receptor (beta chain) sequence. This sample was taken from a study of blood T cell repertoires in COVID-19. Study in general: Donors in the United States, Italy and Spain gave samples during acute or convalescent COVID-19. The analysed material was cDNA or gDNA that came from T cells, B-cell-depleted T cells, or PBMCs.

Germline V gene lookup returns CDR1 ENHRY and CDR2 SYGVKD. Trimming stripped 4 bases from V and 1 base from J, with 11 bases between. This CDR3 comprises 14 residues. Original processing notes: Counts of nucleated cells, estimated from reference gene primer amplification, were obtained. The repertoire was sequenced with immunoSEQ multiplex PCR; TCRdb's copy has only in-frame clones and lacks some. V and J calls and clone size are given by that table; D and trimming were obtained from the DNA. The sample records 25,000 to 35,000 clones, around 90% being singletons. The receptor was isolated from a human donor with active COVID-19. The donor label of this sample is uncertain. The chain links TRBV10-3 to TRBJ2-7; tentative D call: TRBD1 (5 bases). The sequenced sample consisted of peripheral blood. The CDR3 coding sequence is TGTGCCATCAGTGGAGACAGTCCATCCTACGAGCAGTACTTC. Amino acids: CAISGDSPSYEQYF.